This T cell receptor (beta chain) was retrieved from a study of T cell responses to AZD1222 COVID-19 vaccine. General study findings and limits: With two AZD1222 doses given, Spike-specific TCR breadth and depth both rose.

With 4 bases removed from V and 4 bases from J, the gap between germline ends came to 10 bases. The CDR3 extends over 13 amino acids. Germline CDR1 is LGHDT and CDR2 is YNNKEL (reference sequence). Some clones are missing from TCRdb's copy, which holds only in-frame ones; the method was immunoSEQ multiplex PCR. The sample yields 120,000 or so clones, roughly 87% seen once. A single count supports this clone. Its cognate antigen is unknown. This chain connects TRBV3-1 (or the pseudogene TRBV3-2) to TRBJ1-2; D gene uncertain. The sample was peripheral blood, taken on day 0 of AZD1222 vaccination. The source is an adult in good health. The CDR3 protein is CASSPGLSYGYTF. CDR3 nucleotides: TGTGCCAGCAGCCCAGGACTTAGCTATGGCTACACCTTC.